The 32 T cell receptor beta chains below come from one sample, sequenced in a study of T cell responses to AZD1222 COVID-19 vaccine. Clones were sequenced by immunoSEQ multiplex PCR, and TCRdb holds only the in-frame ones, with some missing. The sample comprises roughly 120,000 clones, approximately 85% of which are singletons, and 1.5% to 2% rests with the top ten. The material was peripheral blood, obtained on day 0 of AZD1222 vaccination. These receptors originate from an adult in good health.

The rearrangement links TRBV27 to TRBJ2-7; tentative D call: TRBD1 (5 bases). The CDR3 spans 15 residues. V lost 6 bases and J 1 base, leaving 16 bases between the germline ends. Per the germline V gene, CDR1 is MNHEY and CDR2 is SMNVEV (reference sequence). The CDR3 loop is CASSRRPTDSYEQYF. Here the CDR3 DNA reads TGTGCCAGCAGCCGGAGACCGACAGATTCCTACGAGCAGTACTTC.

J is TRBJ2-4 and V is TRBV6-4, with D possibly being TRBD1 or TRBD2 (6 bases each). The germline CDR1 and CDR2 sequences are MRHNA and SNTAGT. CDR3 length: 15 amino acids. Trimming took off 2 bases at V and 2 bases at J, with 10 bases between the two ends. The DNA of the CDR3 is TGTGCCAGCAGTGACCGGGGGCGACCCAAAAACATTCAGTACTTC. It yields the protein CASSDRGRPKNIQYF.

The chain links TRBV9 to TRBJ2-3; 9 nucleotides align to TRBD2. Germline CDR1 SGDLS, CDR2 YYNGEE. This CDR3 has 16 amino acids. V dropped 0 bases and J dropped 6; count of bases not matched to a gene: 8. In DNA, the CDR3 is TGTGCCAGCAGCGTAGGGGCGGGAGGGCCGTTTGATACGCAGTATTTT. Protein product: CASSVGAGGPFDTQYF.

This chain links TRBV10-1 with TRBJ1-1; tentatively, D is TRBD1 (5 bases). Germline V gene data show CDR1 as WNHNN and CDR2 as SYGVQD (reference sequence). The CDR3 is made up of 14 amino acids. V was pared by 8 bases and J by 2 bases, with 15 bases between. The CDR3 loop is CASRRGGDNTEAFF. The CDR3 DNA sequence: TGCGCCAGCCGGCGCGGGGGGGATAACACTGAAGCTTTCTTT.

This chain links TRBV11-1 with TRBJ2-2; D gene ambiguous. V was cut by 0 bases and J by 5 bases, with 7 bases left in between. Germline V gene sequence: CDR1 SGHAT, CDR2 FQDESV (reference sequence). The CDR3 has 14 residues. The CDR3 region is CASSLAIGTGELFF. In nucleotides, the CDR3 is TGTGCCAGCAGCTTAGCGATAGGGACCGGGGAGCTGTTTTTT.

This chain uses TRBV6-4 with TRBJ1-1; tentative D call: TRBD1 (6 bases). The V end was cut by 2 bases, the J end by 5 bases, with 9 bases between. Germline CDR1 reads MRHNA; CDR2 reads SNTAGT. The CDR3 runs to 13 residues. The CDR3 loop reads CASSDRGRTEAFF. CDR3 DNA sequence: TGTGCCAGCAGTGACAGGGGGAGGACTGAAGCTTTCTTT.

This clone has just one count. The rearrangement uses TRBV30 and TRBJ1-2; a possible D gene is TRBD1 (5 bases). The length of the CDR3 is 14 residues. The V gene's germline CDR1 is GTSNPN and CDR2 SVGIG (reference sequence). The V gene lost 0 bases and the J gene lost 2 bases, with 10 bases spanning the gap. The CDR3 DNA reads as TGTGCCTGGAGTGTGGGGGTTATGAACTATGGCTACACCTTC. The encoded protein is CAWSVGVMNYGYTF.

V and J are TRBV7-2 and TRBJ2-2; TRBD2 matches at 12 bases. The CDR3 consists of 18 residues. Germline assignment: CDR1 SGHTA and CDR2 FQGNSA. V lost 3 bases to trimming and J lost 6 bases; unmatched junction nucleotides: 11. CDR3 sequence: CASSFFASGRAGAGELFF. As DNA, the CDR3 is TGTGCCAGCAGCTTTTTCGCTAGCGGGAGGGCAGGGGCCGGGGAGCTGTTTTTT.

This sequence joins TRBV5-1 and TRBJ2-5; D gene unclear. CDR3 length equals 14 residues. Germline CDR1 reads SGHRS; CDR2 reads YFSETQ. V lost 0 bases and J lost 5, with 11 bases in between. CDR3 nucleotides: TGCGCCAGCAGCTTGGTCCACCCAAGGGAGACCCAGTACTTC. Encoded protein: CASSLVHPRETQYF.

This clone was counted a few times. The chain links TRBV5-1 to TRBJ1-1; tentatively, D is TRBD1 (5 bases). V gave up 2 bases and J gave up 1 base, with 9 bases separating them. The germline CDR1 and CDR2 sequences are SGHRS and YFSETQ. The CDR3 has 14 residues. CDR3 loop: CASSLQVSNTEAFF. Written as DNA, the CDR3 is TGCGCCAGCAGCTTACAGGTCTCGAACACTGAAGCTTTCTTT.

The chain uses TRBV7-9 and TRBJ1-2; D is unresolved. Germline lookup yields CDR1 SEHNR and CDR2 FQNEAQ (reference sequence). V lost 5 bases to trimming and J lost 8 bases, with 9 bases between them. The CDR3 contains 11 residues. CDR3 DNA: TGTGCCAGCAGCCCGATGAGCGGCTACACCTTC. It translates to CASSPMSGYTF. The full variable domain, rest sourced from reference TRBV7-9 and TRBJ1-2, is DTGVSQNPRHKITKRGQNVTFRCDPISEHNRLYWYRQTLGQGPEFLTYFQNEAQLEKSRLLSDRFSAERPKGSFSTLEIQRTEQGDSAMYLCASSPMSGYTFGSGTRLTVV.

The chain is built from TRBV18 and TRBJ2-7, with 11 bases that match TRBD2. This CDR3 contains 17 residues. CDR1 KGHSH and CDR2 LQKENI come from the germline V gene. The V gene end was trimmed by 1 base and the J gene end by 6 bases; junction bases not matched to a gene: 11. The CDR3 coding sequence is TGTGCCAGCTCACCACTGTCTACAAGACTAGCGGGATTCGAGCAGTACTTC. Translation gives CASSPLSTRLAGFEQYF.

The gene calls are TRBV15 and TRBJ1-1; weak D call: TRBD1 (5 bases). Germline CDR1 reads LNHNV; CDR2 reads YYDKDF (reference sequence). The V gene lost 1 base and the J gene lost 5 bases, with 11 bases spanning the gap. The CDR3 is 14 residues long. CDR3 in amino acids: CATSRGGRVTEAFF. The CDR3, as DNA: TGTGCCACCAGCAGAGGGGGCAGGGTTACTGAAGCTTTCTTT.

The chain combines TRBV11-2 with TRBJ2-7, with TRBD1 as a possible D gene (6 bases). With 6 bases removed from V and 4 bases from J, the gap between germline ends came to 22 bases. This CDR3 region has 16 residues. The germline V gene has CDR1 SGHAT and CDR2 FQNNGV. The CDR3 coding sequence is TGTGCCAGCAGTTCGCACCTTAGGGGCAGGGGATACGAGCAGTACTTC. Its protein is CASSSHLRGRGYEQYF.

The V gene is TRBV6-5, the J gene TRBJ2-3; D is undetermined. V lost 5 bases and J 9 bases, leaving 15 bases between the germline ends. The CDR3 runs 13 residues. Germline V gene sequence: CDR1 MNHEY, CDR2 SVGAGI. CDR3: CASSPTPAGTQYF. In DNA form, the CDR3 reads TGTGCCAGCAGTCCGACTCCCGCAGGCACGCAGTATTTT.

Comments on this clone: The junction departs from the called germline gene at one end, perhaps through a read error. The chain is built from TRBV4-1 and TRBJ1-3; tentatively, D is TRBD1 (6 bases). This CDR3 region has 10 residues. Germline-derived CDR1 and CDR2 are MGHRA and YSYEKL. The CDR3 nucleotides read TGCGCCAGCAGCCAGGGACAAGAAGGTTTT. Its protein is CASSQGQEGF.

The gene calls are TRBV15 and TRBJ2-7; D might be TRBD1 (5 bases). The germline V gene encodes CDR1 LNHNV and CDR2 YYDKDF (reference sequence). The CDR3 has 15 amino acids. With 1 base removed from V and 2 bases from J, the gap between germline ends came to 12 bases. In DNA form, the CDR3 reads TGTGCCACCAGCAGAGTGTCTGGGGCTGCCTACGAGCAGTACTTC. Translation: CATSRVSGAAYEQYF.

This CDR3 reads CASSIRAGQRPAGPQHF. CDR3 in DNA: TGTGCCAGTAGTATAAGGGCGGGACAGCGACCCGCGGGGCCCCAGCATTTT. The chain carries TRBV19 and TRBJ1-5, with 7 positions matching TRBD1. Germline V CDR1 and CDR2: LNHDA, SQIVND (reference sequence). This CDR3 is 17 amino acids long. After removal of 2 bases from V and 9 bases from J, the junction contained 16 bases not matched to a gene.

The CDR3 sequence is CASSVLGQLNTIYF. For the CDR3, the DNA is TGTGCCAGCAGCGTATTGGGGCAATTGAACACCATATATTTT. V is TRBV9 and J is TRBJ1-3, with a tentative D call TRBD1 (5 bases). CDR1 and CDR2 from the germline V gene are SGDLS and YYNGEE. Trimming shortened V by 1 base and J by 7 bases, and 12 bases separated the two germline ends. This CDR3 has 14 amino acids.

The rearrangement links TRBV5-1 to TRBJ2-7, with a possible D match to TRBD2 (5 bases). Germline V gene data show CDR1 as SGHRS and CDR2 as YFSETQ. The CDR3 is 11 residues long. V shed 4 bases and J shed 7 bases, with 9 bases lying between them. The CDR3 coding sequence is TGCGCCAGCAGCCTTACGGGAGAGCAGTACTTC. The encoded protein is CASSLTGEQYF.

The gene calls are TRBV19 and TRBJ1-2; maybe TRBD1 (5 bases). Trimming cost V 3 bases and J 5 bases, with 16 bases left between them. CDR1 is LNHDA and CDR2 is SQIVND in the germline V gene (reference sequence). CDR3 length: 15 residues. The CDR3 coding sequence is TGTGCCAGTAGTATGGGCGGCAGGACACAATATGGCTACACCTTC. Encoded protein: CASSMGGRTQYGYTF.

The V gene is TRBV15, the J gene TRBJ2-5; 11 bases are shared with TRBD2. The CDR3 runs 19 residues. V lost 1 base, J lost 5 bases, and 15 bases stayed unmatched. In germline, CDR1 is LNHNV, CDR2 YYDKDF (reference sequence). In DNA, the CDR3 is TGTGCCACCAGCAGAGCTGGGGGAGTTATAGCGGGAGGGGTGGAGACCCAGTACTTC. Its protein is CATSRAGGVIAGGVETQYF. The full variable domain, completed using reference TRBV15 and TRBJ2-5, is DAMVIQNPRYQVTQFGKPVTLSCSQTLNHNVMYWYQQKSSQAPKLLFHYYDKDFNNEADTPDNFQSRRPNTSFCFLDIRSPGLGDTAMYLCATSRAGGVIAGGVETQYFGPGTRLLVL.

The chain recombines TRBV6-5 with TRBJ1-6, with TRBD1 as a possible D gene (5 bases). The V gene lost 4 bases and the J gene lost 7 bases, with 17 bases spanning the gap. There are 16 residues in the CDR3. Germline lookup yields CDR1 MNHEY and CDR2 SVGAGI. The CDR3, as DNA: TGTGCCAGCAGTTTGGGGACCTATATTGGCAATTCACCCCTCCACTTT. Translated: CASSLGTYIGNSPLHF.

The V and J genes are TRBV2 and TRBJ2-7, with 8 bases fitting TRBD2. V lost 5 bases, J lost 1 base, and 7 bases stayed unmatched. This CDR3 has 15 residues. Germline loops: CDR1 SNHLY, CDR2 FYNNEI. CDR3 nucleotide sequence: TGTGCCAGCAGTCCCATGGCGGGAGGTTCCTACGAGCAGTACTTC. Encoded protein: CASSPMAGGSYEQYF.

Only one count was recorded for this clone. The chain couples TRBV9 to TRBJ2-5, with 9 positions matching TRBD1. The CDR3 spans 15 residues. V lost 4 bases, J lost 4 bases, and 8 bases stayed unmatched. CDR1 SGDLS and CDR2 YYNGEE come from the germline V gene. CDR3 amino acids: CASSKPQGAIETQYF. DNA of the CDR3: TGTGCCAGCAGCAAACCACAGGGGGCGATAGAGACCCAGTACTTC.

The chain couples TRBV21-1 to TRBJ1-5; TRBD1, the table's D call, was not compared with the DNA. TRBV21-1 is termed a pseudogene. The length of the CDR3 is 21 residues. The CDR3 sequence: CASSKALGNGTGFRNNQPQHF. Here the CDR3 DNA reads TGTGCCAGCAGCAAAGCGCTTGGGAACGGGACAGGGTTTAGGAACAATCAGCCCCAGCATTTT.

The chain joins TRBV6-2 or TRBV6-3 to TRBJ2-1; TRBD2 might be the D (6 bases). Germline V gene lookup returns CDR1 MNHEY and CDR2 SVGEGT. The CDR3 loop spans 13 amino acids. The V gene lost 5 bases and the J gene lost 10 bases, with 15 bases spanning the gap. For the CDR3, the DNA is TGTGCCAGCAGTCCCATAGCAGGGAGGGAGCAGTTCTTC. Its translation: CASSPIAGREQFF.

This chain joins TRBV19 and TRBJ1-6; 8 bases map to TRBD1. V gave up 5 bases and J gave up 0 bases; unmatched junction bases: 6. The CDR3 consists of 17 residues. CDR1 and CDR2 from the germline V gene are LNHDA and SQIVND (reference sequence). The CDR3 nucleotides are TGTGCCAGTAGTTCGACAGGGGAAGGCTCCTATAATTCACCCCTCCACTTT. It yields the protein CASSSTGEGSYNSPLHF.

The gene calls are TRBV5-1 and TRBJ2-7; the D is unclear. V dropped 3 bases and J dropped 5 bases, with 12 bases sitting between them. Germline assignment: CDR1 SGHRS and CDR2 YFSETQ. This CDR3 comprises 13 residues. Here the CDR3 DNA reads TGCGCCAGCAGCTCCGTTTCCGGAAACGAGCAGTACTTC. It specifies CASSSVSGNEQYF. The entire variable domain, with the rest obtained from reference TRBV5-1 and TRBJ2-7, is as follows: KAGVTQTPRYLIKTRGQQVTLSCSPISGHRSVSWYQQTPGQGLQFLFEYFSETQRNKGNFPGRFSGRQFSNSRSEMNVSTLELGDSALYLCASSSVSGNEQYFGPGTRLTVT.

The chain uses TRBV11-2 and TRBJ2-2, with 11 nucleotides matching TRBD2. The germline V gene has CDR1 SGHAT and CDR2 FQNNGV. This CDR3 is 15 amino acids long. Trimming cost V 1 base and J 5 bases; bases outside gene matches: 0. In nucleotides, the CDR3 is TGTGCCAGCAGCTTAGGACTAGCGGGGACCGGGGAGCTGTTTTTT. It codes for CASSLGLAGTGELFF.

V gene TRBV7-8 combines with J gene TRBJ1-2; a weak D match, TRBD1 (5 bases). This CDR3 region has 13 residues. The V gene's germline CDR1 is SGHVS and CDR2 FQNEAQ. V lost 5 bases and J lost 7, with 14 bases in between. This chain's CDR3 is CASSRGGGSGYTF. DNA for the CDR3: TGTGCCAGCAGCCGTGGGGGGGGAAGTGGCTACACCTTC.

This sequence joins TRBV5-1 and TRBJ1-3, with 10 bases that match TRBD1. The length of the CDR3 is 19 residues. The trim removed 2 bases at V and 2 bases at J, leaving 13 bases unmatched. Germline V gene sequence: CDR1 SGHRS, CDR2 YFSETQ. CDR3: CASSFNSLSGTGAGNTIYF. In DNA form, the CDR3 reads TGCGCCAGCAGCTTCAATTCCCTGTCCGGGACAGGGGCTGGAAACACCATATATTTT.